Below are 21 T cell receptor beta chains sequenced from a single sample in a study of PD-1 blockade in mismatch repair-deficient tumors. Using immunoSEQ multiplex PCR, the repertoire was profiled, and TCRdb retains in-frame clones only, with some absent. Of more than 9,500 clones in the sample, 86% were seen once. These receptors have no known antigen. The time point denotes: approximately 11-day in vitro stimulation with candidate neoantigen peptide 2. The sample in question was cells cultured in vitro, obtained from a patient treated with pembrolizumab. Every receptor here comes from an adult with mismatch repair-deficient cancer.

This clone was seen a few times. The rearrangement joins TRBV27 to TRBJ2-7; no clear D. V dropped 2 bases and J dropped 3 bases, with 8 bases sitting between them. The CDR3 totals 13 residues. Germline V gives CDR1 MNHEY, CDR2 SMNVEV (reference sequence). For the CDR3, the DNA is TGTGCCAGCAGTTTAAAACCGATCTACGAGCAGTACTTC. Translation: CASSLKPIYEQYF.

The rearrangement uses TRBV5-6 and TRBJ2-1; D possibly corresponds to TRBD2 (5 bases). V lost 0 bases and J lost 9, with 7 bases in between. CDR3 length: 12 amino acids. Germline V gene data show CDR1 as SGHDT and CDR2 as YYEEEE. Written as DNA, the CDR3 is TGTGCCAGCAGCTTGGCGGCGGGTGAGCAGTTCTTC. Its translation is CASSLAAGEQFF. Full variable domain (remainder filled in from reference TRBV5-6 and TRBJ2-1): DAGVTQSPTHLIKTRGQQVTLRCSPKSGHDTVSWYQQALGQGPQFIFQYYEEEERQRGNFPDRFSGHQFPNYSSELNVNALLLGDSALYLCASSLAAGEQFFGPGTRLTVL.

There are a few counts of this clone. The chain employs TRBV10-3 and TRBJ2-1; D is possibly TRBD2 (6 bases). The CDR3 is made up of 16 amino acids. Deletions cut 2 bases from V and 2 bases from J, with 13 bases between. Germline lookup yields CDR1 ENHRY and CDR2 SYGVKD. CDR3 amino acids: CAISEPKTRTYNEQFF. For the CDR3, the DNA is TGTGCCATCAGTGAGCCGAAGACTAGGACCTACAATGAGCAGTTCTTC.

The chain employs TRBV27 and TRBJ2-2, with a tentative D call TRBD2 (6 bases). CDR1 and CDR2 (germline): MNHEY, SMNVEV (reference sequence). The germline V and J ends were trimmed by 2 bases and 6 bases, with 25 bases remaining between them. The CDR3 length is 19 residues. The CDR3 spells CASSLTVGGPGRRAGELFF. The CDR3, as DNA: TGTGCCAGCAGTTTAACAGTCGGAGGGCCGGGGAGGAGGGCCGGGGAGCTGTTTTTT.

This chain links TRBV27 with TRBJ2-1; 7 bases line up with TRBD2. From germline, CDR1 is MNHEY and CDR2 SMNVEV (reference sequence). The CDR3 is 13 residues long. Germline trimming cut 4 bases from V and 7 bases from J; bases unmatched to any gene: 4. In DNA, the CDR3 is TGTGCCAGCAGTTATGGACTAGTGAATGAGCAGTTCTTC. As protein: CASSYGLVNEQFF.

This chain's CDR3 is CASTQDSGRANTGELFF. The DNA of the CDR3 is TGTGCCAGCACTCAGGACAGCGGGAGGGCGAACACCGGGGAGCTGTTTTTT. J is TRBJ2-2 and V is TRBV27, with 10 bases lining up with TRBD2. The CDR3 totals 17 residues. Germline CDR1 and CDR2: MNHEY and SMNVEV (reference sequence). V lost 7 bases, J lost 0 bases, and 8 bases stayed unmatched.

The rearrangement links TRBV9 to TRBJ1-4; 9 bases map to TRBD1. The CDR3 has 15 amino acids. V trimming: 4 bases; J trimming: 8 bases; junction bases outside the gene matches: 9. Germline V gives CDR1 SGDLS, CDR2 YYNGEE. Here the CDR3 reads CASSPWDRVSEKLFF. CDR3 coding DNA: TGTGCCAGCAGCCCCTGGGACAGGGTCTCGGAAAAACTGTTTTTT.

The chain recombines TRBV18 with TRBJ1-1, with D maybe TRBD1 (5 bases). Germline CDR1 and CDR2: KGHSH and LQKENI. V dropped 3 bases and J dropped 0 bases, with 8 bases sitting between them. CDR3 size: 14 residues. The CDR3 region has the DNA TGTGCCAGCTCACCGCGACAGATGAACACTGAAGCTTTCTTT. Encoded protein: CASSPRQMNTEAFF.

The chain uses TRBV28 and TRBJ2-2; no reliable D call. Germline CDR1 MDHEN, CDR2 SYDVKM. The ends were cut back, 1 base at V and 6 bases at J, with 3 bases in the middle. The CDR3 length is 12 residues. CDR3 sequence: CASSLFAGELFF. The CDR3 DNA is TGTGCCAGCAGTTTATTTGCCGGGGAGCTGTTTTTT. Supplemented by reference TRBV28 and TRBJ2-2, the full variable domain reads DVKVTQSSRYLVKRTGEKVFLECVQDMDHENMFWYRQDPGLGLRLIYFSYDVKMKEKGDIPEGYSVSREKKERFSLILESASTNQTSMYLCASSLFAGELFFGEGSRLTVL.

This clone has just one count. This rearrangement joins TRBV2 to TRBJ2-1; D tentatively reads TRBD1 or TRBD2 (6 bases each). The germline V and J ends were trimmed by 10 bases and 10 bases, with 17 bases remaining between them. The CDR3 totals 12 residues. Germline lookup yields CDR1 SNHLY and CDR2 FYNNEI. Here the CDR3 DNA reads TGTGCCACCCACAGGGTTGGGGGGGAGCAGTTCTTC. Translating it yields CATHRVGGEQFF. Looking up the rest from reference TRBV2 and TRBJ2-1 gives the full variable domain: EPEVTQTPSHQVTQMGQEVILRCVPISNHLYFYWYRQILGQKVEFLVSFYNNEISEKSEIFDDQFSVERPDGSNFTLKIRSTKLEDSAMYFCATHRVGGEQFFGPGTRLTVL.

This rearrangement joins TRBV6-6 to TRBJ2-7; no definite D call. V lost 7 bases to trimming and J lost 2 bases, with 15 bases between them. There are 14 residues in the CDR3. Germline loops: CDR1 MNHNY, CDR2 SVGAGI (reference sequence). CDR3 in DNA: TGTGCCAGCATCGATATGGCTAGGGCCTACGAGCAGTACTTC. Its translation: CASIDMARAYEQYF.

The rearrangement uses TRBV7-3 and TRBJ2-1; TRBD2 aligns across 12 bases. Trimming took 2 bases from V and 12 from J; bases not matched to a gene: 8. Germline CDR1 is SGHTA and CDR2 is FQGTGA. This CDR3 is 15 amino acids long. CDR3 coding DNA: TGTGCCAGCAGCTTATGGACTAGCGGGACGGATAGGCAGTTCTTC. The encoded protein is CASSLWTSGTDRQFF.

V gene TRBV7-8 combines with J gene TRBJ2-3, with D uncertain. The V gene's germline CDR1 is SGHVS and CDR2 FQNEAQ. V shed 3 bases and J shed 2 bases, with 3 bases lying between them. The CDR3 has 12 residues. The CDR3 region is CASSLDTDTQYF. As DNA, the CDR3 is TGTGCCAGCAGCTTGGACACAGATACGCAGTATTTT.

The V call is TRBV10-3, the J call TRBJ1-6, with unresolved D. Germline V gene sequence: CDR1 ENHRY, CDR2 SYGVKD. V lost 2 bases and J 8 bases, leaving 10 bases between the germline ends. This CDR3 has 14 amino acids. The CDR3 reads CAISEAHRDSPLHF. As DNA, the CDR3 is TGTGCCATCAGTGAGGCCCACCGGGATTCACCCCTCCACTTT.

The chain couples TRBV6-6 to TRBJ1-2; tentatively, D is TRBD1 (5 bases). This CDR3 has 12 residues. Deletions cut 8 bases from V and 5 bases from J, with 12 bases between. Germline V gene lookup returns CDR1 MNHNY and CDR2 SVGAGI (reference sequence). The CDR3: CASWGSRYGYTF. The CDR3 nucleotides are TGTGCCAGCTGGGGCAGTCGGTATGGCTACACCTTC.

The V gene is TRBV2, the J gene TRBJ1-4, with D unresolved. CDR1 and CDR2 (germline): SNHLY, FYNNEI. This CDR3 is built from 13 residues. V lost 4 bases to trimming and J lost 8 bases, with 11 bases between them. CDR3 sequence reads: CASSAGLYEKLFF. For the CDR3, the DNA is TGTGCCAGCAGTGCCGGACTCTACGAAAAACTGTTTTTT.

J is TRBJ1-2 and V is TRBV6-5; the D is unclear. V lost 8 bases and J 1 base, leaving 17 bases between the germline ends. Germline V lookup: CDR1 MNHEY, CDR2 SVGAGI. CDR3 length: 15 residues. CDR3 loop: CASCLSFGVNYGYTF. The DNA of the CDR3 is TGTGCCAGCTGCTTATCTTTTGGAGTTAACTATGGCTACACCTTC.

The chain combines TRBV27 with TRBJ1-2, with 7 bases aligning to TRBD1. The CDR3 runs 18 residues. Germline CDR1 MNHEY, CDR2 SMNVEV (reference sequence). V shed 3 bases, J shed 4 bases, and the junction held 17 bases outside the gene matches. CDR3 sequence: CASSFGAGDFRDSYGYTF. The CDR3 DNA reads TGTGCCAGCAGTTTTGGGGCCGGGGACTTCCGGGACAGCTATGGCTACACCTTC.

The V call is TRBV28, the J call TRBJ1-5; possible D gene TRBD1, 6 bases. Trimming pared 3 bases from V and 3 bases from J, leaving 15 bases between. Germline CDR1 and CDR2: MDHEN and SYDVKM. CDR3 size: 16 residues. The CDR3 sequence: CASSFSEQGINQPQHF. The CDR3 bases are TGTGCCAGCAGTTTTTCGGAACAGGGCATCAATCAGCCCCAGCATTTT.

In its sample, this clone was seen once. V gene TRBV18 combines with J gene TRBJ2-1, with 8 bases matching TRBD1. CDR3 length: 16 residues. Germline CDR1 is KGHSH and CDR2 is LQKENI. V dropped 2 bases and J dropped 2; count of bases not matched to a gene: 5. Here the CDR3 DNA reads TGTGCCAGCTCACCAAGCGTGGACAGGGCCTACAATGAGCAGTTCTTC. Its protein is CASSPSVDRAYNEQFF.

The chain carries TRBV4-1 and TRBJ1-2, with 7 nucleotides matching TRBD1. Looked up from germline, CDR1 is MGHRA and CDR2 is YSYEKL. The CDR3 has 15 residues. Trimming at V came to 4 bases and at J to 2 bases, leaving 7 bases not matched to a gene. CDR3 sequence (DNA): TGCGCCAGCAGCCGGGATCCGGGACAGAACTATGGCTACACCTTC. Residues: CASSRDPGQNYGYTF.